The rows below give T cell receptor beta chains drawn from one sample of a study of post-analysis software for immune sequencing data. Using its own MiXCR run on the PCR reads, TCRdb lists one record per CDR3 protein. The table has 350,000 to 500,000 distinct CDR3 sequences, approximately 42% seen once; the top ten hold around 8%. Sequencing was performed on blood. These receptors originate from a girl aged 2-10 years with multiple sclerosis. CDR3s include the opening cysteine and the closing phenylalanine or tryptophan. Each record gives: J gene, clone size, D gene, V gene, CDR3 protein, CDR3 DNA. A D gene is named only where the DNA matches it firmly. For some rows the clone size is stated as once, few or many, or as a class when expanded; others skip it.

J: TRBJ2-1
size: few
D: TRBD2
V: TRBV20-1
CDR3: CSARDSPGTSSRGFF
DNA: TGCAGTGCTAGAGACTCCCCCGGGACTAGCTCCCGAGGGTTCTTC

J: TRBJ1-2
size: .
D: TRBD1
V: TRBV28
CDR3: CASRLGGGTAANYGYTF
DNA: TGTGCCAGCAGGTTAGGAGGCGGGACAGCAGCTAACTATGGCTACACCTTC

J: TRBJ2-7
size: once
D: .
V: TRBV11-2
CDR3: CASSSATGTLSYEQYF
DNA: TGTGCCAGCAGCTCGGCTACCGGGACCTTATCCTACGAGCAGTACTTC

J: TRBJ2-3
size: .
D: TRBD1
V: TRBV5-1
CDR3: CASSLGGQGADTQYF
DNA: TGCGCCAGCAGCTTGGGTGGACAGGGCGCAGATACGCAGTATTTT

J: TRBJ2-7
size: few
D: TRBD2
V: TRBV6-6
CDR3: CASSYGLAGGTYEQYF
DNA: TGTGCCAGCAGTTACGGGCTAGCGGGAGGGACCTACGAGCAGTACTTC

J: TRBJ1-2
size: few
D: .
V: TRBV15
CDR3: CATSRVAGTYGYTF
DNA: TGTGCCACCAGCAGAGTCGCAGGGACCTATGGCTACACCTTC

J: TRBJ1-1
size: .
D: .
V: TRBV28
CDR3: CASSHLNTEAFF
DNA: TGTGCCAGCAGCCATTTGAACACTGAAGCTTTCTTT

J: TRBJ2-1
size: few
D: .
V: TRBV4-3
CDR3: CASSQDSLVRDNEQFF
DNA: TGCGCCAGCAGCCAAGATAGCCTAGTTCGAGACAATGAGCAGTTCTTC

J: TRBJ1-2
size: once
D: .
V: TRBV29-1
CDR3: CSVLFKGVPTIYGYTF
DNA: TGCAGCGTCCTCTTCAAGGGGGTTCCCACCATCTATGGCTACACCTTC

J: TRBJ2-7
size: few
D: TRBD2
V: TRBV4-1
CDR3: CASSLIAGVGYEQYF
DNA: TGCGCCAGCAGCTTGATAGCGGGAGTAGGTTACGAGCAGTACTTC

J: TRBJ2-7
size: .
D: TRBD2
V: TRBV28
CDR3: CASRHTAGGIDEQYF
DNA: TGTGCCAGCAGACATACGGCGGGAGGTATTGACGAGCAGTACTTC

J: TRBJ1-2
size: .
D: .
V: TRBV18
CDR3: CASSPRAFGAYGYTF
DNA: TGTGCCAGCTCACCGCGTGCCTTCGGGGCCTATGGCTACACCTTC

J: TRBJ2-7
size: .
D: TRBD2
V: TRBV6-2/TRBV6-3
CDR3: CASYNSGSRTYEQYF
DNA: TGTGCCAGCTATAATAGCGGGAGTAGGACCTACGAGCAGTACTTC

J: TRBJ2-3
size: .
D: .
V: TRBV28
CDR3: CASSPTTSTDTQYF
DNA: TGTGCCAGCAGTCCTACGACTAGCACAGATACGCAGTATTTT

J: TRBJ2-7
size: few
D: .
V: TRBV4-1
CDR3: CASSQSDAYEQYF
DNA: TGCGCCAGCAGCCAATCGGATGCCTACGAGCAGTACTTC

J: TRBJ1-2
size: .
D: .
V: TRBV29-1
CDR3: CSVEVFAPSAHGYTF
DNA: TGCAGCGTTGAAGTTTTCGCCCCTTCAGCCCATGGCTACACCTTC

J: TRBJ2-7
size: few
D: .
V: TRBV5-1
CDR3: CASSLGEGAYEQYF
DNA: TGCGCCAGCAGCTTGGGTGAGGGGGCCTACGAGCAGTACTTC

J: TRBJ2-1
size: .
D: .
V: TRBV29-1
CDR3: CSVRALGEFNEQFF
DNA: TGCAGCGTCCGGGCCCTTGGGGAGTTCAATGAGCAGTTCTTC

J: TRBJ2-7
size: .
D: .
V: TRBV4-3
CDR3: CASSQATGHEQYF
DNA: TGCGCCAGCAGCCAAGCTACGGGCCACGAGCAGTACTTC

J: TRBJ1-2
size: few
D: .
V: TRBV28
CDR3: CASSLFRGDGYTF
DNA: TGTGCCAGCAGTTTATTCAGGGGTGATGGCTACACCTTC

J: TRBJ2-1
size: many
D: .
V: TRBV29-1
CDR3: CSVEDRGNHNEQFF
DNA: TGCAGCGTTGAAGACAGGGGCAACCACAATGAGCAGTTCTTC

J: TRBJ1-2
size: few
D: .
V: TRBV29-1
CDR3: CSVAPTGYGYTF
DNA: TGCAGCGTTGCCCCCACAGGGTATGGCTACACCTTC

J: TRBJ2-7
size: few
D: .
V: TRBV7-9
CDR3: CASSLLRGDGEQYF
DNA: TGTGCCAGCAGCTTATTAAGGGGAGATGGCGAGCAGTACTTC

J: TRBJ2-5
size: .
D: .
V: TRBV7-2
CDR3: CASSLASGEETQYF
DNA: TGTGCCAGCAGCTTAGCTTCCGGGGAAGAGACCCAGTACTTC

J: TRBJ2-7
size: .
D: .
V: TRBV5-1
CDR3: CASSFLGDSSSREQYF
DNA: TGCGCCAGCAGCTTCCTCGGTGATTCCTCGTCCCGCGAGCAGTACTTC

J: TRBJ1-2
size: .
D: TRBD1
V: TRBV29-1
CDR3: CSALPTGYEDYGYTF
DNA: TGCAGCGCCCTACCGACAGGGTACGAAGACTATGGCTACACCTTC

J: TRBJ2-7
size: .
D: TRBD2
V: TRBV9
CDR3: CASSVEAGGWYEQYF
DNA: TGTGCCAGCAGCGTAGAGGCGGGAGGATGGTACGAGCAGTACTTC